This T cell receptor (beta chain) was profiled in a study of beta chain features in type 1 diabetes. Purity of each sorted population was above 95%. The CDR3 runs to 15 residues. Trimming removed 2 bases from V and 4 bases from J, with 14 bases in between. Germline-derived CDR1 and CDR2 are SEHNR and FQNEAQ (reference sequence). Whole-study results and caveats: Type 1 diabetes patients had TCRB CDR3s that were shorter (moderately but significantly so) in all four CD4+ subsets.

About this clone itself: Antigen specificity is unknown.

The sequenced template was cDNA made from the entire isolated RNA. TCRdb's table, derived via immunoSEQ multiplex PCR, lists solely in-frame clones and lacks some. The sample gives over 55,000 clones, around 50% of which show up once; 2% to 3% is in the top ten. The receptor was derived from a woman aged 35 to 49 with type 1 diabetes. V usage is TRBV7-9 and J usage is TRBJ1-1, with unresolved D. The sample was Tregs from blood. The CDR3 nucleotides are TGTGCCAGCAGCTTAATGGCCGGGGAGAGCACTGAAGCTTTCTTT. It translates to CASSLMAGESTEAFF.